This T cell receptor (beta chain) is drawn from a study of early T cells in non-severe SARS-CoV-2 infection. Overall study: Chains stayed unpaired after sequencing of bulk RNA from unsorted whole blood. The study, taken as a whole, reports: Anti-spike CD8 specificities were favored by VDJdb matching, whose results missed private and CD4 specificities.

On this clonotype: Its antigen is still unknown. One end of the junction does not line up with germline, which may come from a read error.

Germline V gene lookup returns CDR1 MNHEY and CDR2 SVGAGI. The CDR3 sequence is 14 residues long. The TCR library protocol was used to attach unique molecular identifiers. These identifiers were attached to individual cDNA molecules. In TCRdb, the 5' RACE reads were re-called with MiXCR into one record per CDR3 protein. The data contain roughly 54,000 distinct CDR3 sequences, roughly 12% of them singletons. The chain recombines TRBV6-5 with TRBJ1-1, with D possibly being TRBD1 (5 bases). This TCR derives from an adult who was a healthcare worker with PCR-confirmed SARS-CoV-2 infection or an uninfected control (not recorded which). Sequences were obtained from whole blood. The CDR3 sequence is CTSSISGKNTEAFF. The CDR3 DNA is TGTACCAGCAGCATTTCAGGGAAGAACACTGAAGCTTTCTTT.